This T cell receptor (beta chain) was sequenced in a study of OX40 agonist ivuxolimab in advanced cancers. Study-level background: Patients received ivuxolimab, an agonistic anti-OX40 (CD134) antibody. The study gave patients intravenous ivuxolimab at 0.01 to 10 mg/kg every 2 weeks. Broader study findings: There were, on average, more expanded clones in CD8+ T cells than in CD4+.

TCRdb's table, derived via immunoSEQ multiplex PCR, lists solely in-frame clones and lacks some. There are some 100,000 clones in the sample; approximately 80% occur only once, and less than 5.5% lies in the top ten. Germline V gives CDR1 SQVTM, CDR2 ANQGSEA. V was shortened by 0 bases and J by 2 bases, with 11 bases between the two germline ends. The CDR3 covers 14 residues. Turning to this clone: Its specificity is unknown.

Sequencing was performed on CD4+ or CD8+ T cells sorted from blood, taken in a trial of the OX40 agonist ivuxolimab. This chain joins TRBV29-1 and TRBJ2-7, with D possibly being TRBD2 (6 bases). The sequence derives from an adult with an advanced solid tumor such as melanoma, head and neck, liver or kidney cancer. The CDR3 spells CSVEDRGGAYEQYF. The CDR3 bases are TGCAGCGTTGAAGATCGCGGCGGGGCCTACGAGCAGTACTTC.